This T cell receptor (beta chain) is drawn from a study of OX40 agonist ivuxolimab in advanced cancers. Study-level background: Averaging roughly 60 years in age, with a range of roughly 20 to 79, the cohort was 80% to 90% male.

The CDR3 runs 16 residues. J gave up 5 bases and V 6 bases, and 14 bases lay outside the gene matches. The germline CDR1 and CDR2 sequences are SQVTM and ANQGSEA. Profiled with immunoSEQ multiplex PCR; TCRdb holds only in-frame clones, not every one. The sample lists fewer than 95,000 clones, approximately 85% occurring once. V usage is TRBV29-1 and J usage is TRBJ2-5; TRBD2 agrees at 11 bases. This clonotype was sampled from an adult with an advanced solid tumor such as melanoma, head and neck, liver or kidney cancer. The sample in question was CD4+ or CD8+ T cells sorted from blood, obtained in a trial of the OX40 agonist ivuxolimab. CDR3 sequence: CSVLLAGGLRTETQYF. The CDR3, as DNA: TGCAGCGTGTTATTAGCGGGGGGGCTAAGAACTGAGACCCAGTACTTC.